The present TCR beta chain was sequenced within a study of T-cell reconstitution after alpha-beta-depleted transplantation in children. Preparation of the TCRbeta library used unique molecular identifiers. Using its own MiXCR run on the PCR reads, TCRdb lists one record per CDR3 protein. The repertoire includes just over 350,000 distinct CDR3 sequences, roughly 15% of them detected once, and roughly 4.3% sits in the top ten. The ends were cut back, 2 bases at V and 3 bases at J, with 5 bases in the middle. Germline CDR1 is MNHEY and CDR2 is SVGEGT. This CDR3 has 12 amino acids. The rearrangement uses TRBV6-2 or TRBV6-3 and TRBJ2-7; D is undetermined. Sample: PBMCs, taken from the stem cell graft. The sequence derives from a human donor who donated a stem cell graft to a child with Fanconi anemia. The CDR3 loop reads CASSYTNYEQYV. In DNA, the CDR3 is TGTGCCAGCAGTTACACCAACTACGAGCAGTACGTC.